This entry is about one T cell receptor (beta chain). Clones were read by immunoSEQ multiplex PCR, and TCRdb kept only the in-frame ones, dropping some. The profile covers about 110,000 clones, with about 86% appearing a single time and 3% to 3.5% taken by the ten largest. The data were taken from a study of T cell responses to AZD1222 COVID-19 vaccine. At the level of the study: Recipients boosted at about 4 weeks or about 12 weeks are pooled.

CDR1 MDHEN and CDR2 SYDVKM come from the germline V gene. Trimming removed 3 bases at V and 0 bases at J, with 8 bases between. The CDR3 is 14 residues long. This clonotype was sampled from an adult in good health. Source: peripheral blood, taken on day 0 of AZD1222 vaccination. The chain carries TRBV28 and TRBJ1-1, with D tentatively TRBD1 (5 bases). The CDR3 nucleotides are TGTGCCAGCAGTTTGTACAGGATGAACACTGAAGCTTTCTTT. Translation: CASSLYRMNTEAFF.